This T cell receptor (beta chain) was found in a study of cytomegalovirus exposure and HLA in healthy donors. At the level of the study: T cells numbering around 180 million yielded more than 95 million unique TCR beta sequences in an earlier analysis. When 350 to 500 donors were genotyped, roughly 82% of them were found to fall in the Caucasian-associated ancestry cluster.

Worth noting for this clone: Its target is not known.

Use of 60 Vbeta and 13 Jbeta primers characterized the PCR. Sequencing used immunoSEQ multiplex PCR; TCRdb keeps in-frame clones, though not all of them. The profile shows over 150,000 clones, roughly four fifths of them singletons. General observations from the study: The study designated 150 to 200 TCR beta chains cytomegalovirus-associated. The availability of immune exposure information extended only to CMV serostatus.

Looked up from germline, CDR1 is MNHEY and CDR2 is SVGAGI. Trimming left V 6 bases short and J 1 base short, with 9 bases between. The CDR3 length is 13 residues. The sequence was collected from a man in his fifties in good health and CMV-seropositive. The chain has TRBV6-5 and TRBJ1-1, with D perhaps TRBD1 (5 bases). Sequenced input: PBMCs. The CDR3 spells CASRYDRNTEAFF. For the CDR3, the DNA is TGTGCCAGCAGATATGACAGGAACACTGAAGCTTTCTTT.